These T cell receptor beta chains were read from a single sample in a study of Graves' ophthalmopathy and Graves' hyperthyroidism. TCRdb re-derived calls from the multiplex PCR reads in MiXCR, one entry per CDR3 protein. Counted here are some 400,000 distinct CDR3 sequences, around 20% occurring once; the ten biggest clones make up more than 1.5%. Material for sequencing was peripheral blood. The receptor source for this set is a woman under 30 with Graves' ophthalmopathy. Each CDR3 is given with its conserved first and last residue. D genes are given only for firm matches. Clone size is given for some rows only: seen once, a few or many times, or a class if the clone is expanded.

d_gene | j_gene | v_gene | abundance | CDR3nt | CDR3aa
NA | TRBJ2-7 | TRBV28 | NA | TGTGCCAGCAGTTTACGGCTATGGGCCTACGAGCAGTACTTC | CASSLRLWAYEQYF
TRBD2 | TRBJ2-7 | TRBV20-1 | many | TGCAGTGCAACTACTAGCGAGCCCTACGAGCAGTACTTC | CSATTSEPYEQYF
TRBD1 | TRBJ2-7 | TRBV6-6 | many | TGTGCCAGCAGGGTCCTCGGGACAGCCTACTACGAGCAGTACTTC | CASRVLGTAYYEQYF
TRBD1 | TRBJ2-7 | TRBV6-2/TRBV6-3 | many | TGTGCCAGCAGTTATTCGGGACAGGCTACGTGGGAGCAGTACTTC | CASSYSGQATWEQYF
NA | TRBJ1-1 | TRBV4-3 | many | TGCGCCAGCGGCCAGTGGAGCTCCCACACTGAAGCTTTCTTT | CASGQWSSHTEAFF
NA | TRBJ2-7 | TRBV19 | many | TGTGCCAGTAGCTTCCAGGGCCGCCGCTACGAGCAGTACTTC | CASSFQGRRYEQYF
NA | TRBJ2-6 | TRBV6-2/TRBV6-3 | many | TGTGCCAGCCGCCGGAGTGGGGCCAACGTCCTGACTTTC | CASRRSGANVLTF
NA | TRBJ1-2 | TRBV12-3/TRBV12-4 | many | TGTGCCAGCAGGATAAGAAGACTCTATGGCTACACCTTC | CASRIRRLYGYTF
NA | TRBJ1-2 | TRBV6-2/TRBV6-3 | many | TGTGCCAGCAGTACCGGGGCTGGCTACACCTTC | CASSTGAGYTF
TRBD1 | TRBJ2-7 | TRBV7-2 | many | TGTGCCAGCAGCTCCCCCAGGGGGCTAAGAAACGAGCAGTACTTC | CASSSPRGLRNEQYF
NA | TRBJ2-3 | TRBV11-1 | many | TGTGCCAGCAGCTCTCAGGGCGCAGATACGCAGTATTTT | CASSSQGADTQYF
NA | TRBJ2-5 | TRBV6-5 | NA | TGTGCCAGCAGTTACTCGCCACGAGAGACCCAGTACTTC | CASSYSPRETQYF
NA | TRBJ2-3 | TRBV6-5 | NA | TGTGCCAGCAGTTCGGGACACGCAGTCACAGATACGCAGTATTTT | CASSSGHAVTDTQYF
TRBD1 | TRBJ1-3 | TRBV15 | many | TGTGCCACCAGCAGAGATTATCCACTGACAGGGGCTGGAAACACCATATATTTT | CATSRDYPLTGAGNTIYF